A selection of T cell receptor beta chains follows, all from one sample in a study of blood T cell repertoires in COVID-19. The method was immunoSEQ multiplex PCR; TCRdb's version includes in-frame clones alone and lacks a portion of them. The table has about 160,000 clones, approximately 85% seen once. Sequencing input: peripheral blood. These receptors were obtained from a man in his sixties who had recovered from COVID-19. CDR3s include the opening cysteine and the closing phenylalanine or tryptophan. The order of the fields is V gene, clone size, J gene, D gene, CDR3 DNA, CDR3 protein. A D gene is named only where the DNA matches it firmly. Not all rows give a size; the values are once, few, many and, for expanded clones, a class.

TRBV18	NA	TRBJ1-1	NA	TGTGCCAGCTCACCACCGATGTTGGGGGGGACTTCAAACACTGAAGCTTTCTTT	CASSPPMLGGTSNTEAFF
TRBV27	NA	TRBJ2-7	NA	TGTGCCAGCAGCTACAACACAGGGAGCTCCTACGAGCAGTACTTC	CASSYNTGSSYEQYF
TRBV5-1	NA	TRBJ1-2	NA	TGCGCCAGCAGCTCCTCCGGGACACCTTATGGCTACACCTTC	CASSSSGTPYGYTF
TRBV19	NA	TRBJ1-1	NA	TGTGCTGTGGTACAGCCCGAGAGCACTGAAGCTTTCTTT	CAVVQPESTEAFF
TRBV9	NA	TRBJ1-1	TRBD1	TGTGCCAGCAGCCCTGGGACAGATTCCACTGAAGCTTTCTTT	CASSPGTDSTEAFF
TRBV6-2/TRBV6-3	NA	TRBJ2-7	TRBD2	TGTGCCAGCAGTTACTCCGCGGGTAGCGGGGGGCCGGGAAAGCAGTACTTC	CASSYSAGSGGPGKQYF
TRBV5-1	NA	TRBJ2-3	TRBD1	TGCGCCAGCAGCCAGGGACAGAGCACAGATACGCAGTATTTT	CASSQGQSTDTQYF
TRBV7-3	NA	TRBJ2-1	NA	TGTGCCAGCAGCTCAGGTGGGCCCAATGAGCAGTTCTTC	CASSSGGPNEQFF
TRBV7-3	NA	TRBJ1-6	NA	TGTGCCAGCAGCTTAAAGGGTGGAGGGGTTTTTAATTCACCCCTCCACTTT	CASSLKGGGVFNSPLHF
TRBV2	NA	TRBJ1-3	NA	TGTGCCAGCAGGGGCCTGCTCACCTCTGGAAACACCATATATTTT	CASRGLLTSGNTIYF
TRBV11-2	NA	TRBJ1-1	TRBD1	TGTGCCAGCAGCGTAGGGGACAGGGAGACTGAAGCTTTCTTT	CASSVGDRETEAFF
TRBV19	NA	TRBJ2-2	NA	TGTGCCAGTAGTATCCAGTCCGATTCGGGGGAGCTGTTTTTT	CASSIQSDSGELFF
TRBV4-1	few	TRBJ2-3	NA	TGCGCCAGCAGCCAAGGGGCAGGTGAGGATACGCAGTATTTT	CASSQGAGEDTQYF
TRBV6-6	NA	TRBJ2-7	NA	TGTGCCAGCAGTTACCCCACCGAGTCCACCCCGAGGGAGCAGTACTTC	CASSYPTESTPREQYF
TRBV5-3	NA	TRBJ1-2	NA	TGTGCCAGAAGCTGTAGCGGGGACCAGGGCTACACCTTC	CARSCSGDQGYTF
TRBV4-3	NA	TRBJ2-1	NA	TGCGCCAGCAGCCAAGACTACACGGGGGGCCTAGGCTCCTACAATGAGCAGTTCTTC	CASSQDYTGGLGSYNEQFF
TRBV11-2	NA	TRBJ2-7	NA	TGTGCCAGCAGCCGTGTGGACGGGACCTACGAGCAGTACTTC	CASSRVDGTYEQYF
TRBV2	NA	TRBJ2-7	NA	TGTGCCAGCAGCGTACTCCATGGGCTCCACGAGCAGTACTTC	CASSVLHGLHEQYF
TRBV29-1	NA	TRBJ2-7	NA	TGCAGCGCCGGGGTCGGGTCTAACGAGCAGTACTTC	CSAGVGSNEQYF
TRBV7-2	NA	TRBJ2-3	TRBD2	TGTGCCAGCAGCTTAGGGGCTAGCGGGGGGGCTTCGCAGTATTTT	CASSLGASGGASQYF
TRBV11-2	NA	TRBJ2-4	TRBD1	TGTGCCAGCAGCCGCGACAGCCTCACAGGGGACATTCAGTACTTC	CASSRDSLTGDIQYF
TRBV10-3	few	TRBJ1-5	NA	TGTGCCATCAGTGAGGGCGGGGAGAATCAGCCCCAGCATTTT	CAISEGGENQPQHF
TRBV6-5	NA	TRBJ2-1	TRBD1	TGTGCCAGCAGTTATAGGACAGGGTTTAACAATGAGCAGTTCTTC	CASSYRTGFNNEQFF
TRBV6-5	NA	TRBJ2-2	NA	TGTGCCAGCAATCTTGGGACTTCCGGGGAGCTGTTTTTT	CASNLGTSGELFF
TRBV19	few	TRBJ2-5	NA	TGTGCCAGTAGTACGACGACTAGACGGGAGACCCAGTACTTC	CASSTTTRRETQYF
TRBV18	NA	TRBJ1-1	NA	TGTGCCAGCTCACCATCGGGGAACACTGAAGCTTTCTTT	CASSPSGNTEAFF
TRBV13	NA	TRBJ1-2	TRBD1	TGTGCCAGCAGCTTCCGGGACAGGGGAGGTAGCTATGGCTACACCTTC	CASSFRDRGGSYGYTF